Presented here are 10 T cell receptor beta chains from one specimen sequenced in a study of regulatory T cells in long-lasting Graves disease. Construction of TCR beta libraries relied on iRepertoire HTBI primers and on Arm-PCR targeting CDR3 regions. TCRdb fed the multiplex PCR reads into MiXCR, producing one record per CDR3 protein. The table shows 300,000 or so distinct CDR3 sequences, with about 19% occurring only once. The time point here: persistent/refractory GD, antithyroid drugs over 5 years with positive TRAb. PBMCs provided the RNA from which the TCR library was made. Sequenced material: peripheral blood mononuclear cells (PBMCs), taken when the disease was refractory, from a patient treated with antithyroid drugs. These receptors were obtained from a female donor with Graves disease.

The V call is TRBV3-1, the J call TRBJ2-7; 8 bases align to TRBD1. The CDR3 has 15 residues. J gave up 2 bases and V 4 bases, and 7 bases lay outside the gene matches. Germline-derived CDR1 and CDR2 are LGHDT and YNNKEL (reference sequence). The CDR3 sequence is CASSLGTGGTYEQYF. The DNA of the CDR3 is TGTGCCAGCAGCCTGGGGACAGGTGGGACCTACGAGCAGTACTTC.

This clonotype has only a few counts. With a much larger clone just one base away, this may be a read error. This chain joins TRBV12-3 or TRBV12-4 and TRBJ2-2; D is uncertain. Trimming removed 4 bases at V and 6 bases at J, with 6 bases between. This CDR3 spans 12 amino acids. Written as DNA, the CDR3 is TGTGCCAGCAGTTCCATAGCCGGGGAGCTGTTTTTT. It encodes CASSSIAGELFF.

A few counts support this clonotype. Since no conserved phenylalanine or tryptophan closes the CDR3, a read error is the likely cause. The genes are TRBV29-1 and TRBJ1-2, with a tentative D call TRBD1 (5 bases). Germline lookup yields CDR1 SQVTM and CDR2 ANQGSEA. The germline V and J ends were trimmed by 2 bases and 8 bases, with 12 bases remaining between them. This CDR3 has 12 residues. The CDR3 bases are TGCAGCGTTGAAAGGGGTTACGAGGGCTACACCCTC. It codes for CSVERGYEGYTL.

V usage is TRBV5-1 and J usage is TRBJ1-1; D is unclear. There are 13 residues in the CDR3. Trimming removed 0 bases at V and 6 bases at J, with 9 bases between. Per germline, CDR1 SGHRS and CDR2 YFSETQ. The CDR3 DNA reads as TGCGCCAGCAGCTTGGAGAATTGGGCTGAAGCTTTCTTT. Protein: CASSLENWAEAFF.

The V call is TRBV7-9, the J call TRBJ2-2; D uncertain. The CDR3 extends over 16 amino acids. Germline CDR1 reads SEHNR; CDR2 reads FQNEAQ (reference sequence). Trimming stripped 5 bases from V and 1 base from J, with 14 bases between. The CDR3 loop reads CASSPTLGMNTGELFF. Written as DNA, the CDR3 is TGTGCCAGCAGCCCGACCTTGGGAATGAACACCGGGGAGCTGTTTTTT.

V is TRBV6-2 or TRBV6-3 and J is TRBJ2-2; D may be TRBD2 (5 bases). The length of the CDR3 is 19 residues. Germline V gene sequence: CDR1 MNHEY, CDR2 SVGEGT. V dropped 0 bases and J dropped 2 bases, with 19 bases sitting between them. CDR3 DNA: TGTGCCAGCAGTTACTCGTTTCGAAACCGACTACTAAACACCGGGGAGCTGTTTTTT. It yields the protein CASSYSFRNRLLNTGELFF.

Ten or more counts support this clonotype. The chain has TRBV20-1 and TRBJ1-4, with 10 bases matching TRBD1. The CDR3 has 15 residues. Germline V gene data show CDR1 as DFQATT and CDR2 as SNEGSKA (reference sequence). Trimming cost V 0 bases and J 8 bases; bases outside gene matches: 6. CDR3 sequence (DNA): TGCAGTGCTAGAGATCGGGGACAGGGGCGAGAAAAACTGTTTTTT. This codes for CSARDRGQGREKLFF.

This clonotype was recorded a few times. The rearrangement joins TRBV6-1 to TRBJ1-6, with no clear D. The V and J ends lost 5 bases and 8 bases respectively, with 13 bases between them. The germline V gene encodes CDR1 MNHNS and CDR2 SASEGT. This CDR3 has 14 amino acids. The CDR3 loop is CASSPILADSPLHF. The CDR3 coding sequence is TGTGCCAGCAGTCCGATACTCGCGGATTCACCCCTCCACTTT.

J is TRBJ1-4 and V is TRBV19; 7 bases map to TRBD1. The CDR3 runs 16 residues. Germline V CDR1 and CDR2: LNHDA, SQIVND (reference sequence). With 1 base clipped from V and 5 bases from J, the junction kept 7 bases outside the gene matches. CDR3 coding DNA: TGTGCCAGTAGTATAGCCGCCAGGGGGGTAAATGAAAAACTGTTTTTT. Residues: CASSIAARGVNEKLFF.

This chain uses TRBV29-1 with TRBJ2-5; 13 nucleotides align to TRBD2. CDR1 and CDR2 (germline): SQVTM, ANQGSEA. V lost 3 bases and J lost 2; bases outside the gene matches: 9. The CDR3 is made up of 17 amino acids. As DNA, the CDR3 is TGCAGCGTTGAGACTAGCGGGGGGCCGGCCTTTCAAGAGACCCAGTACTTC. It encodes CSVETSGGPAFQETQYF.